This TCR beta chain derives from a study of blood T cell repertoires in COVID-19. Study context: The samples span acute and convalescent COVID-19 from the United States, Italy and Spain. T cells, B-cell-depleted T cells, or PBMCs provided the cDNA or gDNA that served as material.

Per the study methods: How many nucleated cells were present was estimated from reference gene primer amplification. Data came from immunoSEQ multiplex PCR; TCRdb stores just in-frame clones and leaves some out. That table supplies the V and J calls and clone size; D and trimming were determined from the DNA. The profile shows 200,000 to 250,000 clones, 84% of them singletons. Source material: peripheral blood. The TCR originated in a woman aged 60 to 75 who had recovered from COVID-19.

CDR3 nucleotides: TGTGCCAGCAGCTCTCTAGGGGGTAACTATGGCTACACCTTC. Its translation is CASSSLGGNYGYTF. This rearrangement joins TRBV11-2 to TRBJ1-2, with D perhaps TRBD1 (6 bases). The CDR3 has 14 residues. CDR1 SGHAT and CDR2 FQNNGV come from the germline V gene. Trimming stripped 4 bases from V and 1 base from J, with 10 bases between.